Shown below are 26 T cell receptor beta chains from a single sample sequenced in a study of regulatory T cells in long-lasting Graves disease. Time point denoted: newly diagnosed GD, antithyroid drugs for less than 3 months. PBMC-extracted RNA yielded the TCR library. Relying on iRepertoire HTBI primers and Arm-PCR of CDR3 regions, the team built TCR beta libraries. TCRdb called the multiplex PCR reads again in MiXCR, with one record for every CDR3 protein. The data contain 350,000 to 550,000 distinct CDR3 sequences, around 15% of them singletons. The same sample was also used in a study of T cells in Graves' hyperthyroidism and ophthalmopathy.

The material sequenced was peripheral blood mononuclear cells (PBMCs), taken at new diagnosis, from a patient treated with antithyroid drugs. The receptors come from a woman aged 18-29 years with Graves disease.

This clonotype came up many times. The genes are TRBV11-1 and TRBJ2-1, with 11 bases matching TRBD2. This CDR3 contains 15 residues. Germline CDR1 and CDR2: SGHAT and FQDESV (reference sequence). J was trimmed by 9 bases and V by 5 bases; bases with no gene match: 9. The CDR3 bases are TGTGCCAGCAGCCAAAATAGCGGGAGGGCCAGTGAGCAGTTCTTC. Its protein is CASSQNSGRASEQFF.

This clonotype was observed a handful of times. The chain carries TRBV5-4 and TRBJ2-1, with 9 bases identical to TRBD1. Germline CDR1 SGHNT, CDR2 YYREEE (reference sequence). This CDR3 comprises 14 residues. The V segment lost 4 bases and the J segment 6 bases; nucleotides outside the gene matches: 5. CDR3 bases: TGTGCCAGCAGCCGGGACAGGGCTAGCAATGAGCAGTTCTTC. This gives the protein CASSRDRASNEQFF.

This clonotype occurred many times. V usage is TRBV11-1 and J usage is TRBJ2-5; the match to TRBD2 covers 7 bases. Trimming cost V 5 bases and J 7 bases; bases outside gene matches: 4. This CDR3 has 12 residues. Germline values: CDR1 SGHAT, CDR2 FQDESV (reference sequence). The DNA of the CDR3 is TGTGCCAGCAGCGACTGGGAGGGGACCCAGTACTTC. As protein: CASSDWEGTQYF.

Many counts were recorded for this clonotype. The chain recombines TRBV3-1 with TRBJ2-1; D not resolved. The CDR3 extends over 15 amino acids. The ends were cut back, 0 bases at V and 8 bases at J, with 14 bases in the middle. The germline CDR1 and CDR2 sequences are LGHDT and YNNKEL (reference sequence). CDR3 bases: TGTGCCAGCAGCCAAGAATCCTGGATTATCGATGAGCAGTTCTTC. This gives the protein CASSQESWIIDEQFF.

This chain links TRBV5-1 with TRBJ1-3; no definite D call. CDR3 length: 15 amino acids. Trimming stripped 4 bases from V and 0 bases from J, with 11 bases between. Germline CDR1 is SGHRS and CDR2 is YFSETQ. This CDR3 reads CASSIDGDSGNTIYF. As DNA, the CDR3 is TGCGCCAGCAGCATCGACGGGGACTCTGGAAACACCATATATTTT.

This clonotype was counted ten times or more. The chain has TRBV6-1 and TRBJ2-1; TRBD2 aligns across 9 bases. CDR3 length: 16 amino acids. CDR1 is MNHNS and CDR2 is SASEGT in the germline V gene. The V gene end was trimmed by 5 bases and the J gene end by 5 bases; junction bases not matched to a gene: 10. The CDR3 nucleotides read TGTGCCAGCAGTACCGCCGGCGGGAGGGCGAACAATGAGCAGTTCTTC. This sequence encodes CASSTAGGRANNEQFF.

The table lists this clonotype with many counts. The chain has TRBV28 and TRBJ2-7, with 8 bases identical to TRBD1. Trimming at V came to 3 bases and at J to 5 bases, leaving 6 bases not matched to a gene. Looked up from germline, CDR1 is MDHEN and CDR2 is SYDVKM. The CDR3 has 14 residues. The CDR3 here is CASSLTGDVDEQYF. In DNA, the CDR3 is TGTGCCAGCAGTTTGACAGGGGACGTCGACGAGCAGTACTTC. Together with reference TRBV28 and TRBJ2-7, the CDR3 gives the full variable domain: DVKVTQSSRYLVKRTGEKVFLECVQDMDHENMFWYRQDPGLGLRLIYFSYDVKMKEKGDIPEGYSVSREKKERFSLILESASTNQTSMYLCASSLTGDVDEQYFGPGTRLTVT.

The chain combines TRBV7-3 with TRBJ2-7; 12 bases map to TRBD1. The CDR3 covers 14 residues. The V segment lost 5 bases and the J segment 4 bases; nucleotides outside the gene matches: 3. Germline V gene lookup returns CDR1 SGHTA and CDR2 FQGTGA. The CDR3 DNA sequence: TGTGCCAGCAGCATGGGACAGGGGGCTTACGAGCAGTACTTC. Its translation: CASSMGQGAYEQYF.

This clonotype was counted many times. This chain joins TRBV7-8 and TRBJ2-7, with D perhaps matching TRBD2 (6 bases). The CDR3 covers 14 residues. The V gene's germline CDR1 is SGHVS and CDR2 FQNEAQ. Trimming pared 5 bases from V and 0 bases from J, leaving 11 bases between. Here the CDR3 DNA reads TGTGCCAGCAGCCTAGTAGCGGCCTCCTACGAGCAGTACTTC. Residues: CASSLVAASYEQYF.

This sequence joins TRBV6-2 or TRBV6-3 and TRBJ2-1; weak D call: TRBD1 (5 bases). V was cut by 4 bases and J by 6 bases, with 10 bases left in between. The CDR3 covers 13 residues. Germline V CDR1 and CDR2: MNHEY, SVGEGT. The CDR3 loop is CASSSPQGNEQFF. The CDR3 nucleotides read TGTGCCAGCAGTTCCCCTCAGGGCAATGAGCAGTTCTTC.

This clonotype was observed at least ten times. The chain's CDR3 is CASSLPRVEELFF. The CDR3 DNA reads as TGTGCCAGCAGCTTACCCAGGGTGGAGGAGCTGTTTTTT. The chain carries TRBV7-9 and TRBJ2-2, with D tentatively TRBD1 (5 bases). The CDR3 spans 13 residues. CDR1 SEHNR and CDR2 FQNEAQ come from the germline V gene (reference sequence). Between the trimmed V and J ends, which lost 2 bases and 10 bases, there was a span of 11 bases.

The chain uses TRBV19 and TRBJ1-1; possible D gene TRBD1, 5 bases. Germline assignment: CDR1 LNHDA and CDR2 SQIVND (reference sequence). Trimming removed 7 bases from V and 2 bases from J, with 14 bases in between. The CDR3 runs to 14 residues. CDR3 loop: CASTSRQFNTEAFF. The CDR3 coding sequence is TGTGCCAGTACCTCTCGACAGTTTAACACTGAAGCTTTCTTT.

This clonotype was counted a single time. This may come from a read error, since a much larger clone is one base off. V usage is TRBV12-3 or TRBV12-4 and J usage is TRBJ2-5; 8 bases fit TRBD2. Trimming removed 0 bases from V and 11 bases from J; junction bases left unmatched: 14. The CDR3 is 16 amino acids. The CDR3 loop reads CASSLALGGAHYEQYF. The CDR3 nucleotides read TGTGCCAGCAGTTTAGCGCTCGGGGGGGCGCATTATGAGCAGTACTTC.

The rearrangement links TRBV9 to TRBJ2-2, with D uncertain. Trimming removed 6 bases from V and 6 bases from J, with 9 bases in between. The V gene's germline CDR1 is SGDLS and CDR2 YYNGEE. The CDR3 is made up of 12 amino acids. CDR3 in amino acids: CASNQLAGELFF. CDR3 coding DNA: TGTGCCAGCAACCAATTGGCCGGGGAGCTGTTTTTT.

This clonotype came up a few times. A junction end diverges from the germline sequence, so it may reflect a read error. The CDR3 protein is CASSAGGHGGF. The CDR3 DNA reads as TGTGCCAGCAGTGCAGGGGGGCATGGTGGCTTC. The chain joins TRBV12-3 or TRBV12-4 to TRBJ2-1; D may be TRBD1 (7 bases). The CDR3 is 11 amino acids.

This clonotype was observed many times. The CDR3 DNA reads TGTGCCAGCAGTGAATCTCACAGGGTTAATTCACCCCTCCACTTT. Translation: CASSESHRVNSPLHF. The rearrangement joins TRBV25-1 to TRBJ1-6; tentatively, D is TRBD1 (6 bases). The germline V gene encodes CDR1 MGHDK and CDR2 SYGVNS. CDR3 length: 15 residues. V lost 1 base and J lost 6, with 10 bases in between.

In its sample, this clonotype was seen many times. V is TRBV14 and J is TRBJ2-7; D possibly uses TRBD1 or TRBD2 (5 bases each). The CDR3 is 14 residues long. Germline V gene sequence: CDR1 SGHDN, CDR2 FVKESK. Trimming took 3 bases from V and 3 from J, leaving 12 bases between them. The CDR3 reads CASSHTGPSYEQYF. The CDR3, as DNA: TGTGCCAGCAGCCATACGGGACCGAGCTACGAGCAGTACTTC.

The table lists this clonotype with many counts. The V call is TRBV30, the J call TRBJ2-7, with 9 bases aligning to TRBD2. CDR1 is GTSNPN, CDR2 SVGIG, per germline (reference sequence). CDR3 length equals 13 residues. Trimming at V came to 3 bases and at J to 6 bases, leaving 6 bases not matched to a gene. The CDR3 protein is CAWSHSGSSEQYF. CDR3 coding DNA: TGTGCCTGGAGCCATAGCGGGAGTTCCGAGCAGTACTTC.

V is TRBV5-4 and J is TRBJ2-1, with a possible D match to TRBD2 (7 bases). V was cut by 0 bases and J by 10 bases, with 14 bases left in between. CDR1 is SGHNT and CDR2 is YYREEE in the germline V gene (reference sequence). This CDR3 is built from 14 residues. CDR3 sequence (DNA): TGTGCCAGCAGCTTGGACCGGGGGGCAGGGGAGCAGTTCTTC. Translation gives CASSLDRGAGEQFF.

This clonotype was found many times. V usage is TRBV7-2 and J usage is TRBJ2-7; D possibly matches TRBD1 or TRBD2 (6 bases each). V shed 8 bases and J shed 0 bases, with 20 bases lying between them. CDR1 is SGHTA and CDR2 is FQGNSA in the germline V gene. The CDR3 extends over 16 amino acids. The CDR3 coding sequence is TGTGCCAGCTCCCCTTCCGTAGCGGACAGCTCCTACGAGCAGTACTTC. Protein sequence: CASSPSVADSSYEQYF.

Note on this clonotype: A junction end diverges from the germline sequence, so it may reflect a read error. The chain links TRBV7-9 to TRBJ1-5; 10 nucleotides align to TRBD1. The CDR3 totals 18 residues. Germline V gene sequence: CDR1 SEHNR, CDR2 FQNEAQ (reference sequence). This CDR3 reads CASSRGTGVGSGNHPQHF. The CDR3 DNA reads TGTGCCAGCAGCCGAGGGACAGGGGTAGGGAGCGGCAATCATCCCCAGCATTTT.

This clonotype was seen many times. This rearrangement joins TRBV11-1 to TRBJ1-2, with D maybe TRBD1 (5 bases). With 5 bases removed from V and 3 bases from J, the gap between germline ends came to 13 bases. In germline, CDR1 is SGHAT, CDR2 FQDESV (reference sequence). The CDR3 is 14 amino acids. The CDR3 region has the DNA TGTGCCAGCAGCGACCCCGGGACCCACTATGGCTACACCTTC. It codes for CASSDPGTHYGYTF.

This clonotype occurred many times. This chain connects TRBV5-1 to TRBJ1-1, with D possibly being TRBD1 (5 bases). The length of the CDR3 is 14 residues. The germline V and J ends were trimmed by 2 bases and 0 bases, with 8 bases remaining between them. Germline CDR1 and CDR2: SGHRS and YFSETQ. This chain's CDR3 is CASSFGAVNTEAFF. CDR3 coding DNA: TGCGCCAGCAGCTTCGGGGCCGTGAACACTGAAGCTTTCTTT.

The V call is TRBV20-1, the J call TRBJ1-2; 7 bases match TRBD1. The V and J ends lost 5 bases and 4 bases, in that order; junction bases with no gene match: 10. CDR3 length: 14 residues. Per the germline V gene, CDR1 is DFQATT and CDR2 is SNEGSKA (reference sequence). CDR3 amino acids: CSAGAGGGGYGYTF. Written as DNA, the CDR3 is TGCAGTGCTGGCGCAGGGGGAGGAGGCTATGGCTACACCTTC.

This clonotype was detected many times. This chain uses TRBV7-9 with TRBJ2-7; 13 bases map to TRBD2. Per germline, CDR1 SEHNR and CDR2 FQNEAQ (reference sequence). V shed 4 bases and J 1 base; nucleotides not matched to a gene: 1. The CDR3 spans 15 residues. The CDR3 region has the DNA TGTGCCAGCAGCTCGGGACTAGCGGGGTCCTACGAGCAGTACTTC. This sequence encodes CASSSGLAGSYEQYF. Together with reference TRBV7-9 and TRBJ2-7, the CDR3 gives the full variable domain: DTGVSQNPRHKITKRGQNVTFRCDPISEHNRLYWYRQTLGQGPEFLTYFQNEAQLEKSRLLSDRFSAERPKGSFSTLEIQRTEQGDSAMYLCASSSGLAGSYEQYFGPGTRLTVT.

The rearrangement joins TRBV24-1 to TRBJ2-2; the match to TRBD1 covers 9 bases. Germline V lookup: CDR1 KGHDR, CDR2 SFDVKD. This CDR3 spans 15 amino acids. The junction had 6 bases not matched to a gene; V was cut back by 3 bases and J by 8 bases. The CDR3 loop is CATSDGDRVFGELFF. DNA for the CDR3: TGTGCCACCAGTGATGGGGACAGGGTCTTTGGGGAGCTGTTTTTT.